There are a few counts of the clone carrying this T cell receptor (beta chain). No antigen is known for it. Via the markers CD45RO/CCR7/CD25/CD127/CD95/CD27, stem cell-like memory, regulatory, central memory and naive CD4+ cells were sorted. Germline CDR1 is SGHAT and CDR2 is FQNNGV. CDR3 size: 16 residues. The V gene lost 2 bases and the J gene lost 0 bases, with 13 bases spanning the gap. The whole isolated RNA underwent reverse transcription, so sequencing captured expressed TCRB transcripts. Here immunoSEQ multiplex PCR was the method, and the copy in TCRdb shows in-frame clones only, minus some. The table lists some 370,000 clones, over 9% of them singletons, with 0.55% to 0.75% in the top ten. The data belong to a study of beta chain features in type 1 diabetes. Study results and caveats: Within each of all four CD4+ subsets, Type 1 diabetes patients had TCRB CDR3s that were moderately but significantly shorter. Patients' naive, central memory and regulatory TCRB repertoires appeared more alike than those of healthy donors.

The rearrangement joins TRBV11-2 to TRBJ1-1, with D maybe TRBD1 (5 bases). Input material: central memory CD4+ T cells from blood. The TCR originated in a man under 40 with type 1 diabetes. DNA of the CDR3: TGTGCCAGCAGCTTAATGGGGCAGGGTTTGAACACTGAAGCTTTCTTT. Its protein product is CASSLMGQGLNTEAFF.